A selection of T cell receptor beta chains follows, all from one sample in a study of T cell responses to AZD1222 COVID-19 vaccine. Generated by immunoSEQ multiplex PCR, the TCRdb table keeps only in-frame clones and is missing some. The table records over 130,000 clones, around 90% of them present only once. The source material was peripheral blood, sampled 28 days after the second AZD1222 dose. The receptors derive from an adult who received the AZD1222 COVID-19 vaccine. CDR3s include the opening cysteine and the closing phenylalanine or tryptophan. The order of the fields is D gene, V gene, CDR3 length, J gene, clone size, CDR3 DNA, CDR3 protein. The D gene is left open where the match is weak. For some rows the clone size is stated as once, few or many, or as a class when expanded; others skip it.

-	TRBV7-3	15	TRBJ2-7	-	TGTGCCAGCAGCTGGGAGCCGAACAGAGCCCACGAGCAGTACTTC	CASSWEPNRAHEQYF
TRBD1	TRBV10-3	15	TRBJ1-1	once	TGTGCCATCAGTGAGTCCCTTACAGGGGGCACTGAAGCTTTCTTT	CAISESLTGGTEAFF
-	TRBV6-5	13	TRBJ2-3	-	TGTGCCAGCACCAGGACAGAGCAGGATACGCAGTATTTT	CASTRTEQDTQYF
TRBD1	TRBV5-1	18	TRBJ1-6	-	TGCGCCAGCAGCTTGGCCGAGGGACAGCCGCACCTGAATTCACCCCTCCACTTT	CASSLAEGQPHLNSPLHF
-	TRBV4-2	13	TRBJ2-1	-	TGTGCCAGCAGCCAAGATTACTTGCGTGAGCAGTTCTTC	CASSQDYLREQFF
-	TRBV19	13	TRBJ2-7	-	TGTGCCAGTAGCGCAGGGTTGATCTACGAGCAGTACTTC	CASSAGLIYEQYF
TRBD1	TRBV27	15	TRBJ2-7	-	TGTGCCAGCAGTCATGCAGGGGGCGCGCTGTACGAGCAGTACTTC	CASSHAGGALYEQYF
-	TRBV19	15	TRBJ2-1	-	TGTGCCAGTAGTATAGGGCTAGGGGGTTACAATGAGCAGTTCTTC	CASSIGLGGYNEQFF
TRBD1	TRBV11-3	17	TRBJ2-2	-	TGTGCCAGCAGCTTAGGGTTGACAGGGGAGTCGACCGGGGAGCTGTTTTTT	CASSLGLTGESTGELFF
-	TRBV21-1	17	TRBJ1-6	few	TGTGCCAGCAGCAAAGGGGGGGAAGGGCGCCATAATTCACCCCTCCACTTT	CASSKGGEGRHNSPLHF
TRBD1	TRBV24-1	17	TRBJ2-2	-	TGTGCCACCAGTGATTCCAGGACAGGGGGTTACACCGGGGAGCTGTTTTTT	CATSDSRTGGYTGELFF
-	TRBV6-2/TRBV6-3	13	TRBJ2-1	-	TGTGCCAGCAGTTACGGCACCTACAATGAGCAGTTCTTC	CASSYGTYNEQFF
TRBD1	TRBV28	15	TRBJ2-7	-	TGTGCCAGCAGTTTCCCACAGGGGGCGATCTACGAGCAGTACTTC	CASSFPQGAIYEQYF
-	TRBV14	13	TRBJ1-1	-	TGTGCCAGCAGCCAAGACGATTGGGCAGAAGCTTTCTTT	CASSQDDWAEAFF
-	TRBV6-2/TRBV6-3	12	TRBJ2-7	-	TGTGCCAGCAGTTACCCCGAAATGAGGAAGTACTTC	CASSYPEMRKYF
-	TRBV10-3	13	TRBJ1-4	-	TGTGCTAATTTAGGCAGGACCTATGAAAAACTGTTTTTT	CANLGRTYEKLFF
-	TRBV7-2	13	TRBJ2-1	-	TGTGCCAGCAGCTTAGACATGTACAATGAGCAGTTCTTC	CASSLDMYNEQFF
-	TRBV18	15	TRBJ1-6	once	TGTGCCAGCTCATCTTTGATCCAGCCCAATTCACCCCTCCACTTT	CASSSLIQPNSPLHF
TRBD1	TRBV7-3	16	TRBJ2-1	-	TGTGCCAGCAGCTCACAATGGACAGGTACCTACAATGAGCAGTTCTTC	CASSSQWTGTYNEQFF
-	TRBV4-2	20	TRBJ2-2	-	TGTGCCAGCAGCCAAGATCATTTGGGGGTAGCGGCGGGCAACACCGGGGAGCTGTTTTTT	CASSQDHLGVAAGNTGELFF
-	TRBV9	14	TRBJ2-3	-	TGTGCCAGCAGCGTCGGAGGTAGCACAGATACGCAGTATTTT	CASSVGGSTDTQYF
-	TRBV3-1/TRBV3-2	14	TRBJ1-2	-	TGTGCCAGCAGCCCATACCCAGGGTTGGAAGGCTACACCTTC	CASSPYPGLEGYTF